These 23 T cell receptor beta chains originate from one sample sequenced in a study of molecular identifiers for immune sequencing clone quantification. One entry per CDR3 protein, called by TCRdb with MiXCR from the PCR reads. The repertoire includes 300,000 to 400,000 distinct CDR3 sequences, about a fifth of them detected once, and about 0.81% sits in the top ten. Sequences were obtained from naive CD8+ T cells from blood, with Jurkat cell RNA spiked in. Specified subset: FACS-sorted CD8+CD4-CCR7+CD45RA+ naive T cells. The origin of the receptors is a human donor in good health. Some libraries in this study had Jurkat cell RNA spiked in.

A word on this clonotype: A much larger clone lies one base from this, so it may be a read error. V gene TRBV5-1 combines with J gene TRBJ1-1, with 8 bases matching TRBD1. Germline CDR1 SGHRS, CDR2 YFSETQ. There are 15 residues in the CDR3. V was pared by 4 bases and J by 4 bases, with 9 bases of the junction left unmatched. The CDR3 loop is CASSRAGGEGTEAFF. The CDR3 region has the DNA TGCGCCAGCAGCCGGGCAGGGGGCGAGGGCACTGAAGCTTTCTTT.

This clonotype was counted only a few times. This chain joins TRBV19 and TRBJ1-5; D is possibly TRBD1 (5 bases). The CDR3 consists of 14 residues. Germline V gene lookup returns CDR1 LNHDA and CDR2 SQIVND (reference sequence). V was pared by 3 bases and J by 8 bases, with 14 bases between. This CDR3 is CASSIFPDREPQHF. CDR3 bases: TGTGCCAGTAGTATCTTCCCAGACAGAGAGCCCCAGCATTTT.

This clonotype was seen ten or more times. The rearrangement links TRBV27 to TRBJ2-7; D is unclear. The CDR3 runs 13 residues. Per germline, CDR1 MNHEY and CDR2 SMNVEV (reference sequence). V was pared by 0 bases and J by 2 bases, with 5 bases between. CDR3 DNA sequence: TGTGCCAGCAGTTTATCGAGGCCCTACGAGCAGTACTTC. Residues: CASSLSRPYEQYF.

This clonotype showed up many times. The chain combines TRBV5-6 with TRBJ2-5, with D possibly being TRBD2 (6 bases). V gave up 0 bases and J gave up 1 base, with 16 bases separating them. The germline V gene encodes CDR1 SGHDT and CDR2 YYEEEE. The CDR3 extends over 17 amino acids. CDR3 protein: CASSLGTGVLGQETQYF. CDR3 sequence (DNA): TGTGCCAGCAGCTTGGGGACGGGGGTTTTGGGCCAAGAGACCCAGTACTTC.

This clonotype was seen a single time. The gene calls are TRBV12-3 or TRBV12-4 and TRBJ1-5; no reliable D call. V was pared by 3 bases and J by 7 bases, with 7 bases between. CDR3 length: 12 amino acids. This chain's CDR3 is CASSFLSQPQHF. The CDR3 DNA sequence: TGTGCCAGCAGTTTCCTCAGCCAGCCCCAGCATTTT.

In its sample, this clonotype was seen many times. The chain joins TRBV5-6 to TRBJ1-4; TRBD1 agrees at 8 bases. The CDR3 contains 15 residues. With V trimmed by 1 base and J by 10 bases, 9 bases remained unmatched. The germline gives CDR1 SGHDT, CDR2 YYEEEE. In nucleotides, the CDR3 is TGTGCCAGCAGCTTGTCTTCGGACAGGGAGGGAAAACTGTTTTTT. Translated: CASSLSSDREGKLFF.

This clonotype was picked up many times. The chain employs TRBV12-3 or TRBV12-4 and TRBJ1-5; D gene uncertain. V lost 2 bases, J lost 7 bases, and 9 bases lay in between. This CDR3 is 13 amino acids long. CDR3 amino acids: CASSLWSGQPQHF. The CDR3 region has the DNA TGTGCCAGCAGTTTATGGTCGGGGCAGCCCCAGCATTTT.

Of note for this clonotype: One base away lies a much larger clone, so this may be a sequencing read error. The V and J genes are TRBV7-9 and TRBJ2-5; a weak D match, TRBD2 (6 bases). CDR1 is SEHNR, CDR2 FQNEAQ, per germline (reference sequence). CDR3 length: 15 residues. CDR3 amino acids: CASSPEGPHQVTQYF. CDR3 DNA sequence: TGTGCCAGCAGCCCGGAGGGTCCCCACCAAGTGACCCAGTACTTC.

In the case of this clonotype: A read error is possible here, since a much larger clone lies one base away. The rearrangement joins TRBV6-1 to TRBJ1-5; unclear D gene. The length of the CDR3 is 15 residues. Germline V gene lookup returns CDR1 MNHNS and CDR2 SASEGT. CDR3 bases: TGTGCCAACAGTGAATATGCAGCTAGCAATCAGCCCCAGCATTTT. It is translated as CANSEYAASNQPQHF.

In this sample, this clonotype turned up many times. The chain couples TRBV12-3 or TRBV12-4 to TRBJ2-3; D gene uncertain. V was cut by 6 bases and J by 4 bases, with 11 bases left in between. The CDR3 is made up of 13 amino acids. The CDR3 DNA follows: TGTGCCAGCAGGGACCACCGGGCAGATACGCAGTATTTT. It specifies CASRDHRADTQYF.

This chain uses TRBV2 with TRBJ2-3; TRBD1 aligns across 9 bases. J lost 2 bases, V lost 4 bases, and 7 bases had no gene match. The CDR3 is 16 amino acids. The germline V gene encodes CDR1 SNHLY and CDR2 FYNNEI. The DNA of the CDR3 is TGTGCCAGCAGTGGAAGGGGGGACAGGGTCACAGATACGCAGTATTTT. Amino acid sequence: CASSGRGDRVTDTQYF.

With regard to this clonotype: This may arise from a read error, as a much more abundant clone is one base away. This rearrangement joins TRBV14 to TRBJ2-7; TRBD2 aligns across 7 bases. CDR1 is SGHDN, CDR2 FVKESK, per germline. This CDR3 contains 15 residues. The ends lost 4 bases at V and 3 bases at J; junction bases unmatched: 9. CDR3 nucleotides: TGTGCCAGCAGCCCCGGGAGGACTATCCTCTACGAGCAGTACTTC. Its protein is CASSPGRTILYEQYF.

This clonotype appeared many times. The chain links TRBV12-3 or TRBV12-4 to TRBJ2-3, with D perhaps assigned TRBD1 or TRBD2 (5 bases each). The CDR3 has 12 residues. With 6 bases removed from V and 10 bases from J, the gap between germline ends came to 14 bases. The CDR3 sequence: CASRPEGWAQYF. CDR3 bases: TGTGCCAGCAGACCCGAGGGGTGGGCGCAGTATTTT.

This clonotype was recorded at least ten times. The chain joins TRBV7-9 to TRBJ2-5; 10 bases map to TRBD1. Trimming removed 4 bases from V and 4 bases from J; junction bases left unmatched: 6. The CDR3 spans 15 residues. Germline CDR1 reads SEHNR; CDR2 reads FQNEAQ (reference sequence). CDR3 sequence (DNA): TGTGCCAGCAGCTCCACCGACAGGGGGCGAGAGACCCAGTACTTC. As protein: CASSSTDRGRETQYF.

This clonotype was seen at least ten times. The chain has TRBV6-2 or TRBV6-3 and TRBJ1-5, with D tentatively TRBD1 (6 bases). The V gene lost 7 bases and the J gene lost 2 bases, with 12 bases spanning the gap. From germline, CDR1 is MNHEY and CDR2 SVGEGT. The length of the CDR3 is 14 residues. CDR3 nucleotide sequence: TGTGCCAGCATGTGGGGGCAAGGCAATCAGCCCCAGCATTTT. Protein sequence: CASMWGQGNQPQHF.

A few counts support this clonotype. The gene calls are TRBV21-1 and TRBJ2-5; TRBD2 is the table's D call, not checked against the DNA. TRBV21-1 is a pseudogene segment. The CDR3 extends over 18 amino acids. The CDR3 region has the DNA TGTGCCAGCAGCAAAGTTGAGCGGGAGCACAATCTCCAAGAGACCCAGTACTTC. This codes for CASSKVEREHNLQETQYF.

CDR3 sequence: CASSSGQEDYGYTF. Written as DNA, the CDR3 is TGTGCCAGCAGTTCCGGACAGGAGGACTATGGCTACACCTTC. The chain joins TRBV27 to TRBJ1-2; 7 nucleotides line up with TRBD1. Trimming at V came to 4 bases and at J to 3 bases, leaving 5 bases not matched to a gene. The CDR3 totals 14 residues. Germline-derived CDR1 and CDR2 are MNHEY and SMNVEV (reference sequence).

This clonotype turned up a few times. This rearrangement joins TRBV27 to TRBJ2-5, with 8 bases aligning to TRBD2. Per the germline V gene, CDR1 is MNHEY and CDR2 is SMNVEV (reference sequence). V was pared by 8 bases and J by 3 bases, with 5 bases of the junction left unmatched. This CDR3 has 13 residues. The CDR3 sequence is CASYGGAKETQYF. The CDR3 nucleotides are TGTGCCAGCTACGGGGGGGCGAAAGAGACCCAGTACTTC.

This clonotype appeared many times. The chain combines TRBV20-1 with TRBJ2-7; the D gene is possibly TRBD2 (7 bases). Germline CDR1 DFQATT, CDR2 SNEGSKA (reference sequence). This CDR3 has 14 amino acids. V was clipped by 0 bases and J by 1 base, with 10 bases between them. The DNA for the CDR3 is TGCAGTGCTAGAGATCGGGGGGCTTCCTACGAGCAGTACTTC. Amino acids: CSARDRGASYEQYF.

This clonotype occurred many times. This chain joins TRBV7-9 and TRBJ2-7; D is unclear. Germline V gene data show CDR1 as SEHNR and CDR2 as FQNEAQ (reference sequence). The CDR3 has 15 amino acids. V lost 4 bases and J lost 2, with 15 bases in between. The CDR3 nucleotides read TGTGCCAGCAGCTCCCCGCAGGCCCCACCCTACGAGCAGTACTTC. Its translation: CASSSPQAPPYEQYF.

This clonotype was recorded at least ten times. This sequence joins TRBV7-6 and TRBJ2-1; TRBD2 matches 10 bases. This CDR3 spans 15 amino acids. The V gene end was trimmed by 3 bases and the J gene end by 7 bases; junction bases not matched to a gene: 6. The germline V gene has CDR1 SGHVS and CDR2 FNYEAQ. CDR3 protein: CASSFSTSGQNEQFF. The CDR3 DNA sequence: TGTGCCAGCAGCTTTTCGACTAGCGGGCAAAATGAGCAGTTCTTC.

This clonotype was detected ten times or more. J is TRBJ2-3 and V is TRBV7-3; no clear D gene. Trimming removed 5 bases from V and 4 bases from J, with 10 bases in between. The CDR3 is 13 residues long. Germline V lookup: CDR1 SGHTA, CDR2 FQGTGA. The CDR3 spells CASSPLSADTQYF. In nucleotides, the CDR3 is TGTGCCAGCAGCCCCCTTTCCGCAGATACGCAGTATTTT.

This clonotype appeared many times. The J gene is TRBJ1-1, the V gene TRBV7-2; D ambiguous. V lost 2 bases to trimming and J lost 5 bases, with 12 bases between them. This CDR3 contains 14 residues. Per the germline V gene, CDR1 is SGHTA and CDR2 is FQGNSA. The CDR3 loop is CASSLTDRETEAFF. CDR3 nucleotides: TGTGCCAGCAGCTTAACGGACCGGGAGACTGAAGCTTTCTTT.